This TCR beta chain was retrieved from a study of T-cell memory formation after mild COVID-19. This clonotype was counted a few times. CDR3 length: 14 amino acids. V trimming: 5 bases; J trimming: 5 bases; junction bases outside the gene matches: 6. The germline gives CDR1 LNHDA, CDR2 SQIVND (reference sequence). TCRdb processed the 5' RACE reads anew with MiXCR; each CDR3 protein has one entry. This sample carries around 250,000 distinct CDR3 sequences, roughly 10% of them seen once, and the ten largest clones take roughly 21%. The gene calls are TRBV19 and TRBJ2-1; 7 bases map to TRBD1. Input material: PBMCs or a T cell subset sorted from them (not recorded which). This sequence was found in a man aged 18 to 35 who had mild COVID-19 (a few samples of this study predate the infection). Cell type and time point are not known. CDR3 nucleotide sequence: TGTGCCAGTAGTCTCCGGGACAGAGACAATGAGCAGTTCTTC. Protein product: CASSLRDRDNEQFF. Complete variable domain (other parts from reference TRBV19 and TRBJ2-1): DGGITQSPKYLFRKEGQNVTLSCEQNLNHDAMYWYRQDPGQGLRLIYYSQIVNDFQKGDIAEGYSVSREKKESFPLTVTSAQKNPTAFYLCASSLRDRDNEQFFGPGTRLTVL.